A selection of T cell receptor beta chains follows, all from one sample in a study of response to subunit inactivated influenza vaccine. TCRdb recomputed calls from the RT-PCR reads with MiXCR, one row per CDR3 protein. The data hold about 160,000 distinct CDR3 sequences, with about 10% observed a single time. This specimen consisted of CD8+ T cells sorted from PBMCs, obtained roughly 24 months after vaccination. These receptors all stem from a man in his fifties or sixties who received an inactivated influenza vaccine. The CDR3 runs from the conserved cysteine through the conserved F or W. Fields, in order: CDR3 protein, CDR3 DNA, J gene, D gene, V gene, CDR3 length, clone size. A D gene is named only where the DNA matches it firmly. A clone size is listed for some rows: how often the clone was seen (once, few, many), or a class if it is expanded.

CATITGDYEQYF	TGTGCCACCATAACGGGAGACTACGAGCAGTACTTC	TRBJ2-7	.	TRBV24-1	12	many
CASSYLAPVLPSYEQYF	TGTGCCAGCAGTTACTTGGCGCCTGTTCTCCCCTCCTACGAGCAGTACTTC	TRBJ2-7	.	TRBV6-5	17	.
CASTILDAGATSYEQYF	TGTGCCAGCACGATCCTGGACGCAGGGGCCACCTCCTACGAGCAGTACTTC	TRBJ2-7	.	TRBV28	17	.
CASSLKLVDEQFF	TGTGCCAGCAGCTTAAAGCTAGTTGACGAGCAGTTCTTC	TRBJ2-1	.	TRBV7-9	13	.
CASGLAGQGRTDTQYF	TGTGCTAGTGGTTTGGCGGGACAGGGTCGTACAGATACGCAGTATTTT	TRBJ2-3	TRBD1	TRBV12-5	16	few
CASSYSLASGIQYF	TGTGCCAGCAGTTACTCTTTAGCGTCAGGCATTCAGTACTTC	TRBJ2-4	.	TRBV6-5	14	.
CASSEGARFYGYTF	TGTGCCAGCAGTGAAGGTGCCAGATTCTATGGCTACACCTTC	TRBJ1-2	.	TRBV6-1	14	.
CASTLPLAGDTDTQYF	TGTGCCAGCACCCTCCCCCTAGCGGGGGACACAGATACGCAGTATTTT	TRBJ2-3	TRBD2	TRBV7-9	16	.
CASSHRGDSYNEQFF	TGCGCCAGCAGCCACAGGGGCGACTCCTACAATGAGCAGTTCTTC	TRBJ2-1	.	TRBV4-3	15	.
CASRDTGELFF	TGTGCCAGTAGGGACACCGGGGAGCTGTTTTTT	TRBJ2-2	.	TRBV13	11	.
CASSHGQGSFF	TGTGCCAGCAGCCACGGACAGGGCAGCTTCTTC	TRBJ2-1	TRBD1	TRBV12-3/TRBV12-4	11	many
CASSSVVTGNIQYF	TGCGCCAGCAGTTCGGTAGTTACGGGAAACATTCAGTACTTC	TRBJ2-4	.	TRBV5-1	14	many
CASSLTSESYEQYF	TGTGCCAGCAGTCTAACTAGCGAATCCTACGAGCAGTACTTC	TRBJ2-7	TRBD2	TRBV7-6	14	.
CATSRVGGQAPGNYGYTF	TGTGCCACCAGCAGAGTGGGGGGACAGGCGCCAGGGAACTATGGCTACACCTTC	TRBJ1-2	TRBD1	TRBV15	18	.
CSASSLTEQFF	TGCAGTGCTAGTAGCCTTACTGAGCAGTTCTTC	TRBJ2-1	.	TRBV20-1	11	few
CASSVYRDNTEAFF	TGTGCCAGCAGCGTCTACAGGGACAACACTGAAGCTTTCTTT	TRBJ1-1	.	TRBV7-2	14	few
CASSLSGASYEQYF	TGTGCCAGCAGCTTAAGCGGGGCCTCCTACGAGCAGTACTTC	TRBJ2-7	TRBD2	TRBV7-9	14	few
CAISRQSSTDTQYF	TGTGCCATCAGCCGTCAGAGTAGCACAGATACGCAGTATTTT	TRBJ2-3	.	TRBV10-3	14	few
CASSKELIIGHYEQYF	TGTGCCAGCAGCAAAGAGCTAATCATCGGCCACTACGAGCAGTACTTC	TRBJ2-7	.	TRBV21-1	16	few
CASSPAGYNEQFF	TGTGCCAGCAGCCCGGCGGGGTACAATGAGCAGTTCTTC	TRBJ2-1	.	TRBV4-2	13	few
CATSTRRILGEQYF	TGCGCCACTTCGACTAGACGGATCCTTGGCGAGCAGTACTTC	TRBJ2-7	.	TRBV10-2	14	many
CASSFSGVGELFF	TGTGCCAGCAGTTTCTCGGGCGTCGGGGAGCTGTTTTTT	TRBJ2-2	.	TRBV27	13	once
CASSFTGMSYEQYF	TGTGCCAGCAGCTTTACCGGGATGTCCTACGAGCAGTACTTC	TRBJ2-7	.	TRBV7-2	14	many
CAWGTGYPGELFF	TGTGCCTGGGGGACAGGGTACCCCGGGGAGCTGTTTTTT	TRBJ2-2	TRBD1	TRBV30	13	.
CAIGGTGEGTPGNTIYF	TGTGCCATCGGTGGGACAGGGGAAGGAACGCCTGGAAACACCATATATTTT	TRBJ1-3	TRBD1	TRBV10-3	17	many
CASSPASGNYNEQFF	TGTGCCAGCAGCCCTGCTAGCGGGAACTACAATGAGCAGTTCTTC	TRBJ2-1	TRBD2	TRBV11-2	15	few
CASSSGTGVETQYF	TGTGCCAGCAGTTCCGGGACAGGGGTCGAGACCCAGTACTTC	TRBJ2-5	TRBD1	TRBV12-3/TRBV12-4	14	few
CATSVETSGLFGELFF	TGTGCCACCAGTGTGGAGACTAGCGGGTTGTTCGGGGAGCTGTTTTTT	TRBJ2-2	TRBD2	TRBV24-1	16	.
CASGDYTEQFF	TGTGCCAGCGGGGATTATACTGAGCAGTTCTTC	TRBJ2-1	.	TRBV6-6	11	many
CASSYSDREHFYEQYF	TGTGCCAGCAGTTACTCGGACAGGGAACATTTCTACGAGCAGTACTTC	TRBJ2-7	TRBD1	TRBV6-5	16	.
CASSSERGGRETQYF	TGTGCCAGCAGCTCAGAGCGGGGGGGCCGGGAGACCCAGTACTTC	TRBJ2-5	TRBD2	TRBV7-9	15	few
CASSRKRDTVQPQHF	TGTGCCAGCAGCAGAAAACGGGACACAGTTCAGCCCCAGCATTTT	TRBJ1-5	.	TRBV6-2/TRBV6-3	15	few
CASSSRTSGSYTGELFF	TGTGCCAGCAGCTCGAGGACTAGCGGGAGTTACACCGGGGAGCTGTTTTTT	TRBJ2-2	TRBD2	TRBV9	17	few
CASSLNRNEQYF	TGTGCCAGCAGCCTAAATAGGAACGAGCAGTACTTC	TRBJ2-7	.	TRBV7-8	12	many
CASSPSLGNTGELFF	TGTGCCAGCAGCCCTAGCCTCGGGAACACCGGGGAGCTGTTTTTT	TRBJ2-2	.	TRBV4-2	15	few
CSVEVQGEGQPQHF	TGCAGCGTTGAAGTCCAGGGTGAGGGGCAGCCCCAGCATTTT	TRBJ1-5	.	TRBV29-1	14	few
CSAGGLADYEQYF	TGTAGTGCAGGAGGACTAGCAGATTACGAGCAGTACTTC	TRBJ2-7	TRBD2	TRBV20-1	13	few
CASNLGTLYDEQFF	TGTGCCAGCAATCTCGGGACACTGTATGATGAGCAGTTCTTC	TRBJ2-1	.	TRBV2	14	.
CASSPTAGPYEQYF	TGTGCCAGCAGTCCAACAGCGGGACCCTACGAGCAGTACTTC	TRBJ2-7	TRBD2	TRBV28	14	.
CASSLQSGADTQYF	TGTGCCAGCAGTTTACAGTCTGGCGCAGATACGCAGTATTTT	TRBJ2-3	.	TRBV12-3/TRBV12-4	14	many
CASSQLGTFPDEQFF	TGTGCCAGCAGCCAACTCGGGACTTTCCCCGATGAGCAGTTCTTC	TRBJ2-1	.	TRBV7-9	15	few
CASSLEQGWNEQYF	TGTGCCAGCAGCTTAGAACAGGGTTGGAACGAGCAGTACTTC	TRBJ2-7	.	TRBV7-9	14	many
CASSQAHYTDTQYF	TGCGCCAGCAGCCAGGCCCATTACACAGATACGCAGTATTTT	TRBJ2-3	.	TRBV4-3	14	many
CASSERTGEVDEQYF	TGTGCCAGCAGCGAGAGGACAGGGGAGGTAGACGAGCAGTACTTC	TRBJ2-7	TRBD1	TRBV9	15	few
CASSQDGRGTDTQYF	TGCGCCAGCAGCCAAGACGGCAGGGGAACAGATACGCAGTATTTT	TRBJ2-3	.	TRBV4-3	15	.
CASSDAGVWNGEAFF	TGTGCCAGCAGTGATGCCGGGGTTTGGAATGGTGAAGCTTTCTTT	TRBJ1-1	.	TRBV2	15	.
CASSYQKFANTGELFF	TGTGCCAGCAGCTACCAGAAGTTCGCGAACACCGGGGAGCTGTTTTTT	TRBJ2-2	.	TRBV7-9	16	few
CASSQLAGGAGELFF	TGTGCCAGCAGCCAACTAGCGGGAGGTGCCGGGGAGCTGTTTTTT	TRBJ2-2	TRBD2	TRBV7-3	15	few
CASSYSTGTGELFF	TGTGCCAGCAGTTACTCGACAGGGACCGGGGAGCTGTTTTTT	TRBJ2-2	TRBD1	TRBV6-5	14	.
CAISRSTNSYEQYF	TGTGCCATCAGTCGAAGCACGAACTCCTACGAGCAGTACTTC	TRBJ2-7	.	TRBV10-3	14	few